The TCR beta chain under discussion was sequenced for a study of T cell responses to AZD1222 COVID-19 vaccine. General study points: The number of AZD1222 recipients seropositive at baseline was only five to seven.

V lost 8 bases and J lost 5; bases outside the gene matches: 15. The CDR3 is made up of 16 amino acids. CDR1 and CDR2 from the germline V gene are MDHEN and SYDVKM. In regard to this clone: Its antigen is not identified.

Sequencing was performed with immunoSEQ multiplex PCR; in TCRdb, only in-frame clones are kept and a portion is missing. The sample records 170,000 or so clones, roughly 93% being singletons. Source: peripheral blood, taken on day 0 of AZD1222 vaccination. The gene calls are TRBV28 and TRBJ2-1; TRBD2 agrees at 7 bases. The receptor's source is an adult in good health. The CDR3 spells CASFKRGGVVDNEQFF. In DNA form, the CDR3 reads TGTGCCAGCTTCAAACGTGGGGGGGTCGTCGACAATGAGCAGTTCTTC.